This is a list of T cell receptor beta chains from one sample in a study of cytomegalovirus exposure and HLA in healthy donors. Method: immunoSEQ multiplex PCR; TCRdb's copy keeps in-frame clones and lacks some. The sample shows about 140,000 clones, roughly three quarters of them seen only once. Sequencing was carried out using PBMCs. All receptors come from a female donor in good health and CMV-seronegative. CDR3s include the opening cysteine and the closing phenylalanine or tryptophan. Each record gives: CDR3 DNA, CDR3 protein, V gene, CDR3 length, D gene, clone size, J gene. A D gene is named only where the DNA matches it firmly. Size is omitted from some rows. Given values are once, few, many or a class for expanded clones.

TGTGCCAGCAGCCTCCAGGGCTTCAGCACAGATACGCAGTATTTT,CASSLQGFSTDTQYF,TRBV5-4,15,.,.,TRBJ2-3
TGTGCCAGCAGCTTACATTCGGCCGGGACAGGGGGAAACACCATATATTTT,CASSLHSAGTGGNTIYF,TRBV7-9,17,TRBD1,.,TRBJ1-3
TGTGCCAGCAGCCGAGGACAGGGCCGCATGAACGAGCAGTACTTC,CASSRGQGRMNEQYF,TRBV7-3,15,TRBD1,.,TRBJ2-7
TGTGCCAGTAGTACGAGGGGACTAGCCGGGGGCACCGGGGAGCTGTTTTTT,CASSTRGLAGGTGELFF,TRBV19,17,TRBD2,.,TRBJ2-2
TGTGCCAGCAGCTTAGGAACAGGGGGCAGGATGGAGACCCAGTACTTC,CASSLGTGGRMETQYF,TRBV7-6,16,TRBD1,.,TRBJ2-5
TGTGCCAGCAGCCTATTCCCAGGGAATTCACCCCTCCACTTT,CASSLFPGNSPLHF,TRBV14,14,.,.,TRBJ1-6
TGCGCCAGCAGCACCGGGACTAGCGGCACCGGGGAGCTGTTTTTT,CASSTGTSGTGELFF,TRBV5-1,15,TRBD2,.,TRBJ2-2
TGCGCCAGCAGCCAAATGGGACAGGGCGGAACTGAAGCTTTCTTT,CASSQMGQGGTEAFF,TRBV5-1,15,TRBD1,.,TRBJ1-1
TGTGCCAGCAGTTCGCAACAGGGGGCTGAGGGGACCGGGGAGCTGTTTTTT,CASSSQQGAEGTGELFF,TRBV7-9,17,TRBD1,.,TRBJ2-2
TGTGCCAGCAGTCCAGGGGCCCTCTATAATTCACCCCTCCACTTT,CASSPGALYNSPLHF,TRBV27,15,.,.,TRBJ1-6
TGTGCCAGCAGCTTAGTAGCGGGGGGCCGCTACGAGCAGTACTTC,CASSLVAGGRYEQYF,TRBV7-6,15,TRBD2,.,TRBJ2-7
TGCGCCAGCAGCTTAGACAGGGACACTGAAGCTTTCTTT,CASSLDRDTEAFF,TRBV5-1,13,TRBD1,few,TRBJ1-1
TGTGCCAGCAGCTCGGAGGCCCTAGCGGGAGTCCAGACCCAGTACTTC,CASSSEALAGVQTQYF,TRBV5-4,16,TRBD2,.,TRBJ2-5
TGTGCCATCAGTGAGTCGATAGTGTCATCCTATAATTCACCCCTCCACTTT,CAISESIVSSYNSPLHF,TRBV10-3,17,.,.,TRBJ1-6
TGCGCCAGCAGCTTAAGCGGGAGCTATGAGCAGTTCTTC,CASSLSGSYEQFF,TRBV5-1,13,TRBD2,once,TRBJ2-1
TGTGCCAGCAGTTTACACCCACAGGGAGCAGGTCTAAGCGAGCAGTACTTC,CASSLHPQGAGLSEQYF,TRBV27,17,.,.,TRBJ2-7
TGCGCCAGCAGCTCGCTCCCGGGGGGAGGAAACACCATATATTTT,CASSSLPGGGNTIYF,TRBV5-1,15,.,.,TRBJ1-3
TGTGCCAGCAGACAAGGGACAGAAGAGACCCAGTACTTC,CASRQGTEETQYF,TRBV6-5,13,TRBD1,.,TRBJ2-5
TGCGCCAGCAGTTCCCGGACAGGGTACGAGCAGTACTTC,CASSSRTGYEQYF,TRBV6-5,13,TRBD1,.,TRBJ2-7
TGCGCCAGCAGCCAAGGGGACAGTCGAAATGAGCAGTTCTTC,CASSQGDSRNEQFF,TRBV4-1,14,TRBD1,.,TRBJ2-1
TGTGCCAGTAGTAGCATATTATCACCGTTTGGAGAGCCCCAGCATTTT,CASSSILSPFGEPQHF,TRBV19,16,.,once,TRBJ1-5
TGTGCCAGCAGCCGGAGCAGAGGGTCACGCTCACCCCTCCACTTT,CASSRSRGSRSPLHF,TRBV13,15,.,.,TRBJ1-6
TGTGCCAGCAGCTTCCATACGACAGGGCCATCCTACGAGCAGTACTTC,CASSFHTTGPSYEQYF,TRBV7-2,16,TRBD1,.,TRBJ2-7
TGTGCCAGCACACTCCAAGACTCTGGGGCCAACGTCCTGACTTTC,CASTLQDSGANVLTF,TRBV2,15,.,.,TRBJ2-6
TGCGCCAGCAGCCATCGGACTAGCGGGAAGTATGAGCAGTTCTTC,CASSHRTSGKYEQFF,TRBV5-1,15,TRBD2,.,TRBJ2-1
TGTGCCATCAGTGGGTGGACACCCCTTGGGACAGATACGCAGTATTTT,CAISGWTPLGTDTQYF,TRBV10-3,16,.,.,TRBJ2-3
TGCAGCGTCCAACTTAGCACAGATACGCAGTATTTT,CSVQLSTDTQYF,TRBV29-1,12,.,few,TRBJ2-3
TGCGCCAGTAGCCAAGATTGGTCAGGGTCGGGTGGCTACACCTTC,CASSQDWSGSGGYTF,TRBV4-1,15,.,.,TRBJ1-2
TGTGCCAGCAGTGACCCCTTTCCTGACAGGGGGCTTTCTGGAAACACCATATATTTT,CASSDPFPDRGLSGNTIYF,TRBV6-1,19,TRBD1,.,TRBJ1-3
TGCGCCAGCAGCCAAGAGGGGGGTAGCGGGAGGAGCTCCTACGAGCAGTACTTC,CASSQEGGSGRSSYEQYF,TRBV4-1,18,TRBD2,once,TRBJ2-7
TGCAGTGCTAGTAATTACGAGCAGTACTTC,CSASNYEQYF,TRBV20-1,10,.,once,TRBJ2-7
TGCGCCAGCAGCCAAGATCGGAGCGGGGGGGGGTACGAGCAGTACTTC,CASSQDRSGGGYEQYF,TRBV4-3,16,TRBD2,.,TRBJ2-7
TGCGCCAGCAGCCAAGATTGGGTACAGGGGTTGGGGAATCAGCCCCAGCATTTT,CASSQDWVQGLGNQPQHF,TRBV4-3,18,TRBD1,.,TRBJ1-5
TGTGCCAGCAGCCCCTGGGGCGGTGAAGCTTTCTTT,CASSPWGGEAFF,TRBV5-5,12,.,few,TRBJ1-1
TGTGCCATCAAGGCTAGCGGGGCCACCTCCTACAATGAGCAGTTCTTC,CAIKASGATSYNEQFF,TRBV10-3,16,TRBD2,.,TRBJ2-1
TGTGCCAGCGCCCTCAGGCGGGTAAATCAGCCCCAGCATTTT,CASALRRVNQPQHF,TRBV28,14,.,.,TRBJ1-5
TGTGCCAGCAGTTTTAGGCAGCGCGGCGCTGAAGCTTTCTTT,CASSFRQRGAEAFF,TRBV27,14,.,once,TRBJ1-1
TGTGCCAGCAGTAAGGACAGGACCTATGGCTACACCTTC,CASSKDRTYGYTF,TRBV5-4,13,TRBD1,once,TRBJ1-2
TGTGCCAGCAGACCTGGGACAGCGAGTTTTACCTACGAGCAGTACTTC,CASRPGTASFTYEQYF,TRBV28,16,TRBD1,.,TRBJ2-7
TGTGCCATCAGTGACGGACTAGTGAGTCCAACTCGCTGGGCGCAGTATTTT,CAISDGLVSPTRWAQYF,TRBV10-3,17,TRBD2,.,TRBJ2-3
TGTGCCAGCAGCCAAGACGACCTAGGGGGGAGGGCCATCGCCTACGAGCAGTACTTC,CASSQDDLGGRAIAYEQYF,TRBV14,19,.,.,TRBJ2-7
TGTGCCAGCAGCTTGAGGGGAGAAGCTTTCTTT,CASSLRGEAFF,TRBV5-8,11,.,.,TRBJ1-1